The 29 T cell receptor beta chains below all came from one sample that was sequenced in a study of post-analysis software for immune sequencing data (dated by TCRdb to between 2014 and 2017). Broader findings and caveats from the paper: Significantly higher frequencies in patients than in controls were found for a handful of TRBV segments, including TRBV5-6, TRBV5-1 and TRBV20-1.

These receptors have no known antigen. Preparation of the library involved PCR. The reads were generated on an Illumina HiSeq 2500. Unique molecular identifiers were incorporated into TCR beta cDNA libraries to reduce PCR and sequencing biases. TCRdb cleaned the public reads at Q25 with fastp, built clones with MiXCR and kept in-frame beta chains. All rows with the same CDR3 protein become a single entry with the most common DNA and genes. The sample table records under 900,000 distinct CDR3 sequences; roughly half of these occur just once. The ten largest account for approximately 4.2% of the sample. The sequencing sample was made of blood. The receptors were sampled from a girl between 10 and 17 years old with multiple sclerosis.

The chain combines TRBV7-3 with TRBJ2-1; 9 bases line up with TRBD2. V shed 2 bases and J 7 bases; nucleotides not matched to a gene: 6. Per germline, CDR1 SGHTA and CDR2 FQGTGA. The CDR3 covers 15 residues. CDR3 amino acids: CASSLAGGVFNEQFF. CDR3 bases: TGTGCCAGCAGCTTAGCGGGAGGGGTGTTTAATGAGCAGTTCTTC.

The chain carries TRBV29-1 and TRBJ2-3, with D possibly TRBD1 on 5 matching bases. Germline CDR1 SQVTM, CDR2 ANQGSEA. V was shortened by 6 bases and J by 6 bases, with 19 bases between the two germline ends. The CDR3 has 14 amino acids. CDR3 in amino acids: CSVDRLIPTDTQYF. The CDR3 coding sequence is TGCAGCGTAGACAGACTGATACCTACCGATACGCAGTATTTT.

The CDR3 loop is CATSGPGTSYEQYF. CDR3 sequence (DNA): TGTGCCACCAGCGGACCGGGGACCTCCTACGAGCAGTACTTC. The chain is built from TRBV15 and TRBJ2-7; D might be TRBD1 or TRBD2, each matching 5 bases. The CDR3 extends over 14 amino acids. CDR1 and CDR2 from the germline V gene are LNHNV and YYDKDF (reference sequence). V was cut by 5 bases and J by 0 bases, with 11 bases left in between.

The chain is built from TRBV2 and TRBJ2-7; 11 positions match TRBD1. Germline V gene sequence: CDR1 SNHLY, CDR2 FYNNEI. This CDR3 contains 15 residues. J lost 6 bases, V lost 2 bases, and 6 bases had no gene match. CDR3 nucleotides: TGTGCCAGCAGTGAATTTGGGGGGACAGGGGGCGAGCAGTACTTC. Amino acids: CASSEFGGTGGEQYF. Full variable domain (rest looked up from reference TRBV2 and TRBJ2-7): EPEVTQTPSHQVTQMGQEVILRCVPISNHLYFYWYRQILGQKVEFLVSFYNNEISEKSEIFDDQFSVERPDGSNFTLKIRSTKLEDSAMYFCASSEFGGTGGEQYFGPGTRLTVT.

This clonotype showed up just a few times. Lacking the conserved final phenylalanine or tryptophan, this CDR3 likely reflects a read error. J is TRBJ2-5 and V is TRBV6-6; 12 bases are shared with TRBD2. Trimming at V came to 6 bases and at J to 2 bases, leaving 1 base not matched to a gene. This CDR3 spans 14 amino acids. In germline, CDR1 is MNHNY, CDR2 SVGAGI (reference sequence). CDR3 sequence reads: CASSGTSGQETQYL. CDR3 bases: TGTGCCAGCAGCGGGACTAGCGGGCAAGAGACCCAGTACTTA.

This chain connects TRBV5-1 to TRBJ2-3, with D perhaps TRBD2 (5 bases). Deletions cut 3 bases from V and 0 bases from J, with 8 bases between. The CDR3 spans 14 residues. Germline V CDR1 and CDR2: SGHRS, YFSETQ. In DNA form, the CDR3 reads TGCGCCAGCAGCTCCTGGACTAGCACAGATACGCAGTATTTT. Its translation: CASSSWTSTDTQYF. The full variable domain, in which reference TRBV5-1 and TRBJ2-3 provide the parts outside the CDR3, is KAGVTQTPRYLIKTRGQQVTLSCSPISGHRSVSWYQQTPGQGLQFLFEYFSETQRNKGNFPGRFSGRQFSNSRSEMNVSTLELGDSALYLCASSSWTSTDTQYFGPGTRLTVL.

This rearrangement joins TRBV5-1 to TRBJ2-7; tentatively, D is TRBD2 (5 bases). Germline loops: CDR1 SGHRS, CDR2 YFSETQ. Trimming left V 0 bases short and J 6 bases short, with 13 bases between. This CDR3 has 14 amino acids. CDR3 bases: TGCGCCAGCAGCTTGGCTAGGGAGTCTGCCGAGCAGTACTTC. It yields the protein CASSLARESAEQYF. Variable domain in full (rest from reference TRBV5-1 and TRBJ2-7): KAGVTQTPRYLIKTRGQQVTLSCSPISGHRSVSWYQQTPGQGLQFLFEYFSETQRNKGNFPGRFSGRQFSNSRSEMNVSTLELGDSALYLCASSLARESAEQYFGPGTRLTVT.

The rearrangement uses TRBV29-1 and TRBJ1-2; maybe TRBD1 (6 bases). This CDR3 has 13 residues. The germline V gene encodes CDR1 SQVTM and CDR2 ANQGSEA. Trimming cost V 8 bases and J 1 base, with 14 bases left between them. Here the CDR3 reads CSTAQGYNYGYTF. In DNA form, the CDR3 reads TGCAGCACTGCACAGGGTTATAACTATGGCTACACCTTC.

This clonotype was found once. The chain couples TRBV20-1 to TRBJ2-3; TRBD2 matches at 12 bases. The V segment lost 7 bases and the J segment 3 bases; nucleotides outside the gene matches: 5. The CDR3 covers 14 residues. Germline V CDR1 and CDR2: DFQATT, SNEGSKA (reference sequence). CDR3 bases: TGCAGTGTTTGGGGGACTAGCGGGACAGATACGCAGTATTTT. Protein sequence: CSVWGTSGTDTQYF.

The rearrangement joins TRBV20-1 to TRBJ2-5, with 9 bases aligning to TRBD2. The J segment lost 5 bases and the V segment lost 0 bases, leaving 7 bases of the junction unmatched. The CDR3 extends over 15 amino acids. Germline V gene data show CDR1 as DFQATT and CDR2 as SNEGSKA (reference sequence). As DNA, the CDR3 is TGCAGTGCTAGAGACCCTAGCGGGGTTCGGGAGACCCAGTACTTC. Encoded protein: CSARDPSGVRETQYF.

J is TRBJ2-1 and V is TRBV2; 7 bases map to TRBD2. The V gene's germline CDR1 is SNHLY and CDR2 FYNNEI. The CDR3 length is 13 residues. The V gene end was trimmed by 10 bases and the J gene end by 9 bases; junction bases not matched to a gene: 12. CDR3 nucleotide sequence: TGTGCCACCTCGCAGGAGCAGCGGGGTGAGCAGTTCTTC. Translation gives CATSQEQRGEQFF.

The chain is built from TRBV20-1 and TRBJ2-3; D is unresolved. In germline, CDR1 is DFQATT, CDR2 SNEGSKA (reference sequence). CDR3 length equals 14 residues. The germline V and J ends were trimmed by 5 bases and 5 bases, with 17 bases remaining between them. CDR3 region: CSAQDAVLRDTQYF. The CDR3 region has the DNA TGCAGTGCTCAGGACGCAGTACTACGAGATACGCAGTATTTT.

This clonotype appeared a few times. CDR3 amino acids: CAISDESSAPSYEQYF. CDR3 DNA sequence: TGTGCCATCAGTGATGAGTCAAGCGCCCCCTCCTACGAGCAGTACTTC. This rearrangement joins TRBV10-3 to TRBJ2-7; D not resolved. This CDR3 region has 16 residues. Looked up from germline, CDR1 is ENHRY and CDR2 is SYGVKD. Trimming removed 3 bases from V and 0 bases from J, with 15 bases in between.

This clonotype has only one observation. The chain combines TRBV11-2 with TRBJ2-4, with D possibly being TRBD2 (6 bases). With 2 bases removed from V and 8 bases from J, the gap between germline ends came to 13 bases. The length of the CDR3 is 14 residues. Germline lookup yields CDR1 SGHAT and CDR2 FQNNGV. The CDR3 region is CASSLNSGGDIQYF. The CDR3, as DNA: TGTGCCAGCAGCTTAAATAGCGGAGGGGACATTCAGTACTTC.

The V and J genes are TRBV20-1 and TRBJ2-3; TRBD2 matches at 8 bases. The CDR3 has 18 residues. In germline, CDR1 is DFQATT, CDR2 SNEGSKA (reference sequence). J lost 5 bases, V lost 0 bases, and 16 bases had no gene match. The CDR3 coding sequence is TGCAGTGCTAGAGATCTTCGGGCGGGAGGCGGTTTGGGAGATACGCAGTATTTT. Protein product: CSARDLRAGGGLGDTQYF.

This clonotype was detected a few times. The chain employs TRBV5-1 and TRBJ2-1; 11 bases align to TRBD2. Germline V gives CDR1 SGHRS, CDR2 YFSETQ. This CDR3 has 14 residues. V trimming: 4 bases; J trimming: 9 bases; junction bases outside the gene matches: 6. The CDR3 spells CASSAGLAGGEQFF. The DNA for the CDR3 is TGCGCCAGCAGCGCTGGACTAGCGGGCGGTGAGCAGTTCTTC. Looking up the rest from reference TRBV5-1 and TRBJ2-1 gives the full variable domain: KAGVTQTPRYLIKTRGQQVTLSCSPISGHRSVSWYQQTPGQGLQFLFEYFSETQRNKGNFPGRFSGRQFSNSRSEMNVSTLELGDSALYLCASSAGLAGGEQFFGPGTRLTVL.

This clonotype was seen a handful of times. The chain is built from TRBV29-1 and TRBJ1-1; D gene ambiguous. The CDR3 runs to 13 residues. V was clipped by 4 bases and J by 1 base, with 10 bases between them. Germline loops: CDR1 SQVTM, CDR2 ANQGSEA. The CDR3 here is CSVVAKRNTEAFF. CDR3 bases: TGCAGCGTTGTCGCGAAAAGGAACACTGAAGCTTTCTTT.

This clonotype was picked up a small number of times. This chain connects TRBV2 to TRBJ2-3; a weak D match, TRBD2 (5 bases). Germline values: CDR1 SNHLY, CDR2 FYNNEI. The CDR3 runs to 17 residues. V dropped 4 bases and J dropped 0 bases, with 17 bases sitting between them. CDR3 protein: CASSASNGLWSTDTQYF. The DNA for the CDR3 is TGTGCCAGCAGTGCTAGCAACGGTCTATGGAGCACAGATACGCAGTATTTT.

The chain carries TRBV9 and TRBJ2-1; D possibly matches TRBD1 or TRBD2 (5 bases each). Between the trimmed V and J ends, which lost 0 bases and 9 bases, there was a span of 16 bases. This CDR3 contains 15 residues. The germline V gene encodes CDR1 SGDLS and CDR2 YYNGEE. The CDR3 coding sequence is TGTGCCAGCAGCGTAGACGTACTCGGGGCTGCTGAGCAGTTCTTC. Amino acid sequence: CASSVDVLGAAEQFF.

The DNA for the CDR3 is TGTGCCATCAGTACTAGCGGGGGGGCAGATACGCAGTATTTT. This translates into CAISTSGGADTQYF. V gene TRBV10-3 combines with J gene TRBJ2-3, with 13 positions matching TRBD2. V was clipped by 5 bases and J by 4 bases; unmatched bases: 0. Germline CDR1 reads ENHRY; CDR2 reads SYGVKD. The CDR3 spans 14 residues.

This sequence joins TRBV6-1 and TRBJ2-5; 7 nucleotides match TRBD2. In germline, CDR1 is MNHNS, CDR2 SASEGT. The V and J ends lost 10 bases and 0 bases, in that order; junction bases with no gene match: 5. This CDR3 region has 13 residues. CDR3 sequence reads: CATQGGYQETQYF. CDR3 sequence (DNA): TGTGCCACCCAGGGAGGGTACCAAGAGACCCAGTACTTC.

The V gene is TRBV5-1, the J gene TRBJ1-4; D is ambiguous. V was shortened by 4 bases and J by 4 bases, with 14 bases between the two germline ends. Germline V gives CDR1 SGHRS, CDR2 YFSETQ. The CDR3 consists of 15 residues. In DNA, the CDR3 is TGCGCCAGCAGCCGGGCCAGGCCCGGTAATGAAAAACTGTTTTTT. Translated: CASSRARPGNEKLFF.

This chain connects TRBV5-1 to TRBJ2-1; D gene uncertain. The germline V gene encodes CDR1 SGHRS and CDR2 YFSETQ. CDR3 length: 15 amino acids. V shed 5 bases and J shed 4 bases, with 16 bases lying between them. CDR3: CASSQGRVGYNEQFF. The DNA of the CDR3 is TGCGCCAGCAGTCAAGGACGGGTGGGATACAATGAGCAGTTCTTC. Based on the CDR3 plus reference TRBV5-1 and TRBJ2-1, the full variable domain is KAGVTQTPRYLIKTRGQQVTLSCSPISGHRSVSWYQQTPGQGLQFLFEYFSETQRNKGNFPGRFSGRQFSNSRSEMNVSTLELGDSALYLCASSQGRVGYNEQFFGPGTRLTVL.

The chain links TRBV6-5 to TRBJ2-7; no clear D gene. V dropped 8 bases and J dropped 2 bases, with 22 bases sitting between them. Germline V gene sequence: CDR1 MNHEY, CDR2 SVGAGI. This CDR3 contains 16 residues. CDR3: CASRPDPLRSTYEQYF. In nucleotides, the CDR3 is TGTGCCAGCCGGCCCGACCCCCTCCGGAGCACCTACGAGCAGTACTTC.

A few counts support this clonotype. This sequence joins TRBV7-9 and TRBJ2-5; TRBD2 matches 9 bases. CDR3 length: 16 amino acids. With 3 bases clipped from V and 0 bases from J, the junction kept 5 bases outside the gene matches. Germline V CDR1 and CDR2: SEHNR, FQNEAQ (reference sequence). The CDR3, as DNA: TGTGCCAGCAGCTTTCTGCCTAGCGGGAACCAAGAGACCCAGTACTTC. This encodes CASSFLPSGNQETQYF.

This clonotype was detected a few times. This chain connects TRBV20-1 to TRBJ2-1; maybe TRBD2 (8 bases). Germline assignment: CDR1 DFQATT and CDR2 SNEGSKA (reference sequence). The CDR3 covers 17 residues. V lost 2 bases, J lost 6 bases, and 23 bases lay in between. CDR3: CSARLDREGARANEQFF. In DNA form, the CDR3 reads TGCAGTGCTAGACTAGACCGGGAGGGGGCTCGGGCCAATGAGCAGTTCTTC.

The chain recombines TRBV12-5 with TRBJ1-1; a weak D match, TRBD1 (6 bases). CDR3 size: 12 residues. Germline V gene lookup returns CDR1 LGHNT and CDR2 FRNRAP. Trimming removed 7 bases at V and 6 bases at J, with 12 bases between. The CDR3 DNA reads as TGTGCTAGTGCCCAGGGGTTCTCTGAAGCTTTCTTT. Its protein is CASAQGFSEAFF. Filled out from reference TRBV12-5 and TRBJ1-1, the complete variable domain reads DARVTQTPRHKVTEMGQEVTMRCQPILGHNTVFWYRQTMMQGLELLAYFRNRAPLDDSGMPKDRFSAEMPDATLATLKIQPSEPRDSAVYFCASAQGFSEAFFGQGTRLTVV.

J is TRBJ2-7 and V is TRBV2; a possible D gene is TRBD1 (5 bases). Trimming removed 5 bases from V and 0 bases from J, with 11 bases in between. The CDR3 runs 14 residues. In germline, CDR1 is SNHLY, CDR2 FYNNEI. CDR3 amino acids: CASSRQLSSYEQYF. The CDR3 DNA follows: TGTGCCAGCAGTCGACAGCTGTCCTCCTACGAGCAGTACTTC.

This clonotype appeared a few times. CDR3 sequence: CASSLESGPQAETQYF. The CDR3 DNA follows: TGTGCCAGCAGTTTAGAGTCGGGGCCACAGGCGGAGACCCAGTACTTC. The chain has TRBV12-3 or TRBV12-4 and TRBJ2-5, with D perhaps being TRBD1 or TRBD2 (5 bases each). V lost 1 base to trimming and J lost 5 bases, with 17 bases between them. The CDR3 is 16 residues long.